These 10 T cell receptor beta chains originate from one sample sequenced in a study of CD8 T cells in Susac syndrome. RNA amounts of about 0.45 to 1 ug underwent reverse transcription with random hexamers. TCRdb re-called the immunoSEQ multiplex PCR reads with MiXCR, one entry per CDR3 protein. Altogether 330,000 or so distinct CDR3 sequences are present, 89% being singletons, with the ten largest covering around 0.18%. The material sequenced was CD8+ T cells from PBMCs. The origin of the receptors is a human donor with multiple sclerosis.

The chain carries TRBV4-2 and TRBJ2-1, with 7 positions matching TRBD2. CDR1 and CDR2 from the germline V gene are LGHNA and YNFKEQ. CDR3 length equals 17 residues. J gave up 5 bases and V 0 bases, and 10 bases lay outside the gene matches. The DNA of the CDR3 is TGTGCCAGCAGCCAAGACCCCGCGGCGGGAGAAGACAATGAGCAGTTCTTC. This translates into CASSQDPAAGEDNEQFF.

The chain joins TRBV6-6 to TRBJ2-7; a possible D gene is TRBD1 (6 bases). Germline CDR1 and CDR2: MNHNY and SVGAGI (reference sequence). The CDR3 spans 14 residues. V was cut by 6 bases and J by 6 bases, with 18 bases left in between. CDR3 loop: CASSHRQARGEQYF. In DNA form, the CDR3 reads TGTGCCAGCAGCCACAGACAGGCCAGAGGCGAGCAGTACTTC.

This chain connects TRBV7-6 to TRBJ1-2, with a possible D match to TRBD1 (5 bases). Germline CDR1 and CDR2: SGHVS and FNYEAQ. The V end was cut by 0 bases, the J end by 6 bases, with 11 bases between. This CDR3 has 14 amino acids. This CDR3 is CASSLAGGVDGYTF. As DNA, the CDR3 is TGTGCCAGCAGCTTAGCCGGGGGGGTGGATGGCTACACCTTC.

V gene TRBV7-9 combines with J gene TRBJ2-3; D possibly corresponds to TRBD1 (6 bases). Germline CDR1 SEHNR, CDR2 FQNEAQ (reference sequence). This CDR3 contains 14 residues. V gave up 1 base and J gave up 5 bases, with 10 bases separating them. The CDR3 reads CASSLDQGIDTQYF. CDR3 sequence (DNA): TGTGCCAGCAGCTTAGATCAGGGGATAGATACGCAGTATTTT.

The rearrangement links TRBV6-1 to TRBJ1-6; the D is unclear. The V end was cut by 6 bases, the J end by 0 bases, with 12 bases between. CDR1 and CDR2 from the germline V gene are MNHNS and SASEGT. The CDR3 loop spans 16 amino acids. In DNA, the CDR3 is TGTGCCAGCAGGGGCTACGATAGCTCCTATAATTCACCCCTCCACTTT. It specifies CASRGYDSSYNSPLHF.

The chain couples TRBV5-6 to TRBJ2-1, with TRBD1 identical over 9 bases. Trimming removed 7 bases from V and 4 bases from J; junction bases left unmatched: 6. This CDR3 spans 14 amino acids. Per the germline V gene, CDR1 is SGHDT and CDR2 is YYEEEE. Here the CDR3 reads CASLGDREYNEQFF. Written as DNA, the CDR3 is TGTGCCAGCTTAGGGGACAGGGAATACAATGAGCAGTTCTTC.

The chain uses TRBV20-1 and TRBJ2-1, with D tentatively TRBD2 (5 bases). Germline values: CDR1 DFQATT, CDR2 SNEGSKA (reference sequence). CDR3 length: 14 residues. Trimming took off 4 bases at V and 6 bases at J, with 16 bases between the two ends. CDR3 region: CSAIATTSPNEQFF. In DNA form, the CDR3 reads TGCAGTGCTATAGCAACCACTAGTCCCAATGAGCAGTTCTTC.

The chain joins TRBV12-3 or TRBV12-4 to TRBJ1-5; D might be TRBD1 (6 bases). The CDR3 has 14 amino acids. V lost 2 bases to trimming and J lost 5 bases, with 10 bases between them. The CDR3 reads CASSLTRGDQPQHF. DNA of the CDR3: TGTGCCAGCAGTTTAACCAGGGGTGATCAGCCCCAGCATTTT.

The CDR3 DNA sequence: TGCAGTGCCGCCACCCGGGACAGGGGACTGATGGCGCAGTATTTT. Residues: CSAATRDRGLMAQYF. V gene TRBV20-1 combines with J gene TRBJ2-3; 10 bases fit TRBD1. V gave up 6 bases and J gave up 10 bases; unmatched junction bases: 16. The CDR3 extends over 15 amino acids. Per germline, CDR1 DFQATT and CDR2 SNEGSKA (reference sequence).

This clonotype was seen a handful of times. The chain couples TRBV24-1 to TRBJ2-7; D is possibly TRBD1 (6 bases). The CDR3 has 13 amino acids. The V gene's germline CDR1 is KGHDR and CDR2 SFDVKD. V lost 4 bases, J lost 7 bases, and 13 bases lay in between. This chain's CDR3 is CATSDLTGYEQYF. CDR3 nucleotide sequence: TGTGCCACCAGTGACCTCACAGGGTATGAGCAGTACTTC.